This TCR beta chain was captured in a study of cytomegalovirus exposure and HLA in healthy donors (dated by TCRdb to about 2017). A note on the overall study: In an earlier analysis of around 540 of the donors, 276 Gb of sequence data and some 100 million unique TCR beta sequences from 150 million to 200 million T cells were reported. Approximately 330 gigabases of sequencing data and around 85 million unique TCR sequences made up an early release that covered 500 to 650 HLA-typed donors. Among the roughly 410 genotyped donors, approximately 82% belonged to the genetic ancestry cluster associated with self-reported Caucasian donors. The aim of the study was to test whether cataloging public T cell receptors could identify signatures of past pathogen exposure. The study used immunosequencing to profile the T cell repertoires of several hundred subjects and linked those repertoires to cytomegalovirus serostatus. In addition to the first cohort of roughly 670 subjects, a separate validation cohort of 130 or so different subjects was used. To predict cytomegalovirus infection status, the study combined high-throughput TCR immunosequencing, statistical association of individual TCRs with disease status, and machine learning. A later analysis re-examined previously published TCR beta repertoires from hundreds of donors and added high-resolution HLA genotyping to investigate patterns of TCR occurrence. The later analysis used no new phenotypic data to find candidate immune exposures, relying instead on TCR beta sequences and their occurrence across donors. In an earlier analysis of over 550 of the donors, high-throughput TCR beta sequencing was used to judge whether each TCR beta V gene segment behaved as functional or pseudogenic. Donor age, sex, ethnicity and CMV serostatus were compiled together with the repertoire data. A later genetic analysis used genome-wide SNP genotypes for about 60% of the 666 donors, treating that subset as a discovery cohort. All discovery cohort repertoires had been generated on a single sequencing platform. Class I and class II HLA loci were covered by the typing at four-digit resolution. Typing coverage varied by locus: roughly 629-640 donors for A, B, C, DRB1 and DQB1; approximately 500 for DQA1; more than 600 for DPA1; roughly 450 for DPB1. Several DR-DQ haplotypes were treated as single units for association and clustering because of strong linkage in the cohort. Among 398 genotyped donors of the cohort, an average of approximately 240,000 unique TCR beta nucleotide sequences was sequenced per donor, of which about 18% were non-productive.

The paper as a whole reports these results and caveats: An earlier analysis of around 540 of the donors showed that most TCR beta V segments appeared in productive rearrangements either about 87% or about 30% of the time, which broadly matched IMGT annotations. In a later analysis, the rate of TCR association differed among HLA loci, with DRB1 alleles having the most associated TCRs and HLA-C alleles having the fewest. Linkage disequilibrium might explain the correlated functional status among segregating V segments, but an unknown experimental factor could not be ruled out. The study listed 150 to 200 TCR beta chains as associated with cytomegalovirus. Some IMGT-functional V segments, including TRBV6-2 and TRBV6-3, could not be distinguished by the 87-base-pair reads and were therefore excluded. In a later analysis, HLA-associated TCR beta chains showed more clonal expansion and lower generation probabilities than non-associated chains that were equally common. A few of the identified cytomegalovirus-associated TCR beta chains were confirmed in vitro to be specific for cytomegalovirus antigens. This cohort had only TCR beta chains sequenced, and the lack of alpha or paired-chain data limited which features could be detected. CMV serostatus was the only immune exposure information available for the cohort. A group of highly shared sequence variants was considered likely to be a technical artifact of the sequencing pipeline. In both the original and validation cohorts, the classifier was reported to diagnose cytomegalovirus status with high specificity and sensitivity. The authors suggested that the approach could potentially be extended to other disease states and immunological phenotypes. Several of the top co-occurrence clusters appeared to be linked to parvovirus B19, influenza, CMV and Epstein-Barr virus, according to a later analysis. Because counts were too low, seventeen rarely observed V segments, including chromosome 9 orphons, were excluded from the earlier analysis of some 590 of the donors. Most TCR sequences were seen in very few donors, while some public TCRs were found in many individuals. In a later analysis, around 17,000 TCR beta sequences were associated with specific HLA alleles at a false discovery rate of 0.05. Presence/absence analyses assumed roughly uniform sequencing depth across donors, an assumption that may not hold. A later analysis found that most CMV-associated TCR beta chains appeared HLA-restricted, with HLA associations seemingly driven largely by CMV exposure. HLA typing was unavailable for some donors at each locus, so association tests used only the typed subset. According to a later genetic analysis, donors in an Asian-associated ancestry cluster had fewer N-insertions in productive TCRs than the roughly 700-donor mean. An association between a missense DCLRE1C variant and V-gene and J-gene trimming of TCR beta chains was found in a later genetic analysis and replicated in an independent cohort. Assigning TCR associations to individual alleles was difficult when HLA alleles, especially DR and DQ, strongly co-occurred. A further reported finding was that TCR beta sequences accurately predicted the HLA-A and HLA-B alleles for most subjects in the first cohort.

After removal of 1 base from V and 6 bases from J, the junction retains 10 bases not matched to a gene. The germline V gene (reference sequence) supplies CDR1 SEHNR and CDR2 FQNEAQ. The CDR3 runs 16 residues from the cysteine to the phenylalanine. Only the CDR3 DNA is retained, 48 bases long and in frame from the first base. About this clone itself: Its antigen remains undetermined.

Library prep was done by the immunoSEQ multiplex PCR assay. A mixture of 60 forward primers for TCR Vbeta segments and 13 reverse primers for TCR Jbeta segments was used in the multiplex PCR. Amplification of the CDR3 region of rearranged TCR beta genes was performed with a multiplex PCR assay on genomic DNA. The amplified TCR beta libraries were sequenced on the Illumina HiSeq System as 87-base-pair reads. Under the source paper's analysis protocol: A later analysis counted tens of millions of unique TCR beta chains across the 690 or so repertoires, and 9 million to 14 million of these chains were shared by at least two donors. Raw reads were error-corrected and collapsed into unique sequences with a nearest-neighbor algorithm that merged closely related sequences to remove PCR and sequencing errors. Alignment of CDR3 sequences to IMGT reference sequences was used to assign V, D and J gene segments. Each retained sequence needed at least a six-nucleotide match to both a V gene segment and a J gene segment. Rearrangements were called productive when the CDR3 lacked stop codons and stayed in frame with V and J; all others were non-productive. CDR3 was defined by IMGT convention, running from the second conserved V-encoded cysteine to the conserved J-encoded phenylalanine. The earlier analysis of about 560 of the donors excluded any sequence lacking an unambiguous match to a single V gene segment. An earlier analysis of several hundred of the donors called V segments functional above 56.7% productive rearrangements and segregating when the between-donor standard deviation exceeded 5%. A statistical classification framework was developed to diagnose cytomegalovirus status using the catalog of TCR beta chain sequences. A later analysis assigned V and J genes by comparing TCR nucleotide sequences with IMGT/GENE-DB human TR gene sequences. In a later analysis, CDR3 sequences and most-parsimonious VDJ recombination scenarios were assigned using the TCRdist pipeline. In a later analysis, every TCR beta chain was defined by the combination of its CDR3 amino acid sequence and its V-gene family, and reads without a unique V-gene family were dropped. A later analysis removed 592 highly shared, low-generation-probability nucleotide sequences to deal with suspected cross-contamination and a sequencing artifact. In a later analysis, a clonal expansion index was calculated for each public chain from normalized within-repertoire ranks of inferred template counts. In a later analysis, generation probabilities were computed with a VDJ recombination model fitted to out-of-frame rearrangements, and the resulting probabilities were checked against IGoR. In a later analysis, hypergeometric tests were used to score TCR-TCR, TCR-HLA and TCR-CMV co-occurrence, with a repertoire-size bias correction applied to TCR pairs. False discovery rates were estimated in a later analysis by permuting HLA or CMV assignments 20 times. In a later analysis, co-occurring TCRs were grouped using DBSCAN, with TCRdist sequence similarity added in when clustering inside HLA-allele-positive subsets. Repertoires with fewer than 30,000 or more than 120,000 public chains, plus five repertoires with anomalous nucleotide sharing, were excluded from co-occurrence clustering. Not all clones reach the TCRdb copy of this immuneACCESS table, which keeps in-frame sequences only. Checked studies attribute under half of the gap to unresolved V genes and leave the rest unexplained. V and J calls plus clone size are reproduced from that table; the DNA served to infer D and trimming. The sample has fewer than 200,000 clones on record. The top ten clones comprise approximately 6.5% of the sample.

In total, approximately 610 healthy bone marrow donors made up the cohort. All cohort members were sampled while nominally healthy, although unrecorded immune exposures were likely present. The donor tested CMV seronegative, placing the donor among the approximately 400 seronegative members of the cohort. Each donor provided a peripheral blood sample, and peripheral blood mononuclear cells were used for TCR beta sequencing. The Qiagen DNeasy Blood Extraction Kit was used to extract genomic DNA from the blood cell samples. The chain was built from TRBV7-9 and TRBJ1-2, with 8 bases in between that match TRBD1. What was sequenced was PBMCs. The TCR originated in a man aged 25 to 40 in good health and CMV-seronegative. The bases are TGTGCCAGCAGCTTAGTATCGGTGACAGGGGATCATGGCTACACCTTC. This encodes CASSLVSVTGDHGYTF.